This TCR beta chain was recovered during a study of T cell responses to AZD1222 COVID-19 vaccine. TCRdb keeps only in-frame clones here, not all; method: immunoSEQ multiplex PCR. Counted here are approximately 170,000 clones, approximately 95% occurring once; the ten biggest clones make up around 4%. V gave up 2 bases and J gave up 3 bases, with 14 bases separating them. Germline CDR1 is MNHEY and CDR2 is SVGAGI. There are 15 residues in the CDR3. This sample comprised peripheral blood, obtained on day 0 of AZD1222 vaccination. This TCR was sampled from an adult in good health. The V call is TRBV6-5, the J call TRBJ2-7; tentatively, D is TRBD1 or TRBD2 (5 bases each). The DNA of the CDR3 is TGTGCCAGCAGTTACCGGGGAGAGGGGATCTACGAGCAGTACTTC. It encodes CASSYRGEGIYEQYF.